The rows below give T cell receptor beta chains drawn from one sample of a study of blood T cell repertoires in COVID-19. Clones were sequenced by immunoSEQ multiplex PCR, and TCRdb holds only the in-frame ones, with some missing. This table holds about 150,000 clones, 88% found once. The material sequenced was peripheral blood. The source is a human donor with COVID-19, enrolled during active disease. The donor label of this sample is uncertain. The CDR3 runs from the conserved cysteine through the conserved F or W. The order of the fields is V gene, clone size, D gene, J gene, CDR3 protein, CDR3 DNA. D genes are given only for firm matches. For some rows the clone size is stated as once, few or many, or as a class when expanded; others skip it.

V: TRBV18; size: NA; D: NA; J: TRBJ2-5; CDR3: CASSPGPAGQETQYF; DNA: TGTGCCAGCTCACCGGGCCCCGCGGGTCAAGAGACCCAGTACTTC
V: TRBV4-1; size: once; D: NA; J: TRBJ1-2; CDR3: CASSLNGGFSGYTF; DNA: TGCGCCAGCAGCCTTAACGGGGGATTCTCTGGCTACACCTTC
V: TRBV27; size: NA; D: TRBD2; J: TRBJ2-2; CDR3: CASSFYTPGRVGTGELFF; DNA: TGTGCCAGCAGTTTTTACACCCCAGGGAGGGTGGGCACCGGGGAGCTGTTTTTT
V: TRBV10-2; size: few; D: NA; J: TRBJ1-1; CDR3: CAIGQGTEAFF; DNA: TGCGCCATCGGACAAGGCACTGAAGCTTTCTTT
V: TRBV10-1; size: NA; D: TRBD1; J: TRBJ1-6; CDR3: CASSGGGPNSPLHF; DNA: TGCGCCAGCAGTGGAGGGGGCCCCAATTCACCCCTCCACTTT
V: TRBV5-1; size: once; D: TRBD2; J: TRBJ2-1; CDR3: CASSLESTSYEQFF; DNA: TGCGCCAGCAGCTTGGAGTCGACTAGCTATGAGCAGTTCTTC
V: TRBV6-2/TRBV6-3; size: NA; D: TRBD2; J: TRBJ2-7; CDR3: CASSYPSAAGDSYEQYF; DNA: TGTGCCAGCAGTTACCCGAGCGCAGCGGGGGACTCCTACGAGCAGTACTTC
V: TRBV10-1; size: NA; D: NA; J: TRBJ2-7; CDR3: CASSTGGEQYF; DNA: TGCGCCAGCAGCACAGGTGGGGAGCAGTACTTC
V: TRBV18; size: NA; D: TRBD1; J: TRBJ2-2; CDR3: CASSPGGDRGRTGELFF; DNA: TGTGCCAGCTCACCAGGCGGGGACAGGGGGCGAACCGGGGAGCTGTTTTTT
V: TRBV9; size: NA; D: TRBD1; J: TRBJ2-7; CDR3: CASSGPGQGYEQYF; DNA: TGTGCCAGCAGCGGACCGGGACAGGGCTACGAGCAGTACTTC
V: TRBV18; size: NA; D: TRBD1; J: TRBJ1-2; CDR3: CASSPGQAYYGYTF; DNA: TGTGCCAGCTCACCTGGACAGGCGTACTATGGCTACACCTTC
V: TRBV4-2; size: once; D: NA; J: TRBJ1-3; CDR3: CASSEGGGQNTIYF; DNA: TGTGCCAGCAGCGAAGGCGGGGGGCAAAACACCATATATTTT
V: TRBV24-1; size: NA; D: NA; J: TRBJ2-5; CDR3: CATSDFRGGRETQYF; DNA: TGTGCCACCAGTGATTTCCGTGGAGGGCGGGAGACCCAGTACTTC
V: TRBV5-1; size: NA; D: TRBD2; J: TRBJ2-7; CDR3: CASSLLAEFTYEQYF; DNA: TGCGCCAGCAGCCTTCTAGCGGAGTTTACCTACGAGCAGTACTTC
V: TRBV7-9; size: NA; D: NA; J: TRBJ2-5; CDR3: CASSPIGGAWTETQYF; DNA: TGTGCCAGCAGCCCTATTGGGGGGGCTTGGACGGAGACCCAGTACTTC
V: TRBV2; size: NA; D: NA; J: TRBJ2-5; CDR3: CATSGQGQETQYF; DNA: TGTGCCACCTCGGGTCAGGGCCAAGAGACCCAGTACTTC
V: TRBV19; size: once; D: TRBD1; J: TRBJ1-3; CDR3: CASSMWGQGRNTIYF; DNA: TGTGCCAGTAGTATGTGGGGACAGGGACGAAACACCATATATTTT
V: TRBV9; size: NA; D: NA; J: TRBJ2-7; CDR3: CASSATGTSYEQYF; DNA: TGTGCCAGCAGCGCAACAGGGACCTCCTACGAGCAGTACTTC
V: TRBV20-1; size: NA; D: TRBD2; J: TRBJ2-5; CDR3: CSASPGGGLQETQYF; DNA: TGCAGTGCTAGTCCGGGGGGTGGACTGCAAGAGACCCAGTACTTC
V: TRBV23-1; size: NA; D: TRBD1; J: TRBJ1-2; CDR3: CASSQSPSGGNYGYTF; DNA: TGCGCCAGCAGTCAATCCCCGTCAGGGGGGAACTATGGCTACACCTTC
V: TRBV16; size: NA; D: NA; J: TRBJ2-6; CDR3: CASSQTQGHSGANVLTF; DNA: TGTGCCAGCAGCCAAACACAGGGCCACTCTGGGGCCAACGTCCTGACTTTC
V: TRBV4-1; size: NA; D: NA; J: TRBJ1-5; CDR3: CASSQVSSGGGANQPQHF; DNA: TGCGCCAGCAGCCAAGTATCTTCAGGCGGAGGAGCCAATCAGCCCCAGCATTTT
V: TRBV6-4; size: NA; D: TRBD1; J: TRBJ1-2; CDR3: CASSPGGVGYYGYTF; DNA: TGTGCCAGCAGTCCAGGGGGCGTGGGATACTATGGCTACACCTTC
V: TRBV5-1; size: NA; D: TRBD2; J: TRBJ2-2; CDR3: CASSPPRGAGVGTGELFF; DNA: TGCGCCAGCAGCCCGCCCAGGGGAGCGGGGGTAGGCACCGGGGAGCTGTTTTTT
V: TRBV5-1; size: NA; D: TRBD1; J: TRBJ2-2; CDR3: CASSSEPTGDTGELFF; DNA: TGCGCCAGCAGCTCGGAACCGACAGGGGACACCGGGGAGCTGTTTTTT
V: TRBV18; size: once; D: TRBD1; J: TRBJ1-2; CDR3: CASSPPQGALYGYTF; DNA: TGTGCCAGCTCACCACCTCAGGGGGCGTTATATGGCTACACCTTC
V: TRBV5-6; size: many; D: TRBD1; J: TRBJ1-6; CDR3: CASSFRGPNSPLHF; DNA: TGTGCCAGCAGCTTCAGGGGGCCGAATTCACCCCTCCACTTT
V: TRBV9; size: once; D: NA; J: TRBJ2-1; CDR3: CASSVDTEQFF; DNA: TGTGCCAGCAGCGTAGACACGGAGCAGTTCTTC
V: TRBV6-5; size: NA; D: NA; J: TRBJ1-6; CDR3: CASSYRRGDSPLHF; DNA: TGTGCCAGCAGTTATCGACGGGGGGATTCACCCCTCCACTTT
V: TRBV7-9; size: NA; D: NA; J: TRBJ1-1; CDR3: CASTLLAGEAFF; DNA: TGTGCCAGCACCCTGTTGGCAGGTGAAGCTTTCTTT
V: TRBV5-3; size: NA; D: NA; J: TRBJ2-2; CDR3: CARSLFGGSVNTGELFF; DNA: TGTGCCAGAAGCTTGTTTGGGGGGTCGGTAAACACCGGGGAGCTGTTTTTT
V: TRBV25-1; size: NA; D: NA; J: TRBJ2-1; CDR3: CASSETQRGEAYNEQFF; DNA: TGTGCCAGCAGTGAGACCCAGAGAGGGGAGGCCTACAATGAGCAGTTCTTC
V: TRBV5-1; size: NA; D: TRBD1; J: TRBJ2-7; CDR3: CASSGQGVGYEQYF; DNA: TGCGCCAGCAGCGGGCAGGGGGTAGGCTACGAGCAGTACTTC
V: TRBV2; size: NA; D: NA; J: TRBJ1-4; CDR3: CASSFQRPLFF; DNA: TGTGCCAGCAGCTTTCAGCGACCGCTGTTTTTT
V: TRBV6-5; size: NA; D: TRBD1; J: TRBJ1-5; CDR3: CASRGRGDSNQPQHF; DNA: TGTGCCAGCAGGGGCAGGGGGGATAGCAATCAGCCCCAGCATTTT
V: TRBV5-1; size: NA; D: NA; J: TRBJ1-4; CDR3: CASSLTGTTSTNEKLFF; DNA: TGCGCCAGCAGCTTGACAGGGACAACTTCAACTAATGAAAAACTGTTTTTT
V: TRBV6-5; size: NA; D: NA; J: TRBJ1-4; CDR3: CASRSRRGGNEKLFF; DNA: TGTGCCAGCAGAAGTCGACGGGGAGGTAATGAAAAACTGTTTTTT
V: TRBV28; size: NA; D: TRBD1; J: TRBJ1-1; CDR3: CASSPGDRDTEAFF; DNA: TGTGCCAGCAGTCCGGGGGACAGGGACACTGAAGCTTTCTTT
V: TRBV6-4; size: NA; D: TRBD1; J: TRBJ2-3; CDR3: CASRIVDRGPDTQYF; DNA: TGTGCCAGCAGGATCGTGGACAGGGGGCCAGATACGCAGTATTTT
V: TRBV5-1; size: NA; D: NA; J: TRBJ1-6; CDR3: CASSTGLFSSYNSPLHF; DNA: TGCGCCAGCAGCACCGGACTTTTTAGCTCCTATAATTCACCCCTCCACTTT
V: TRBV5-1; size: NA; D: NA; J: TRBJ1-1; CDR3: CASSSRGDGTEAFF; DNA: TGCGCCAGCAGCTCAAGGGGCGATGGCACTGAAGCTTTCTTT
V: TRBV4-2; size: NA; D: NA; J: TRBJ1-3; CDR3: CASSLPLSSGNTIYF; DNA: TGTGCCAGCAGCCTGCCGTTGAGCTCTGGAAACACCATATATTTT
V: TRBV3-1/TRBV3-2; size: NA; D: TRBD1; J: TRBJ1-2; CDR3: CASSQATPGQHYGYTF; DNA: TGTGCCAGCAGCCAAGCGACGCCGGGACAGCACTATGGCTACACCTTC
V: TRBV30; size: NA; D: NA; J: TRBJ1-4; CDR3: CAWSVFSTNEKLFF; DNA: TGTGCCTGGAGTGTATTTTCGACTAATGAAAAACTGTTTTTT
V: TRBV5-1; size: NA; D: NA; J: TRBJ1-1; CDR3: CASSQGLRDTEAFF; DNA: TGCGCCAGCAGTCAAGGACTGAGGGACACTGAAGCTTTCTTT
V: TRBV7-2; size: NA; D: NA; J: TRBJ2-7; CDR3: CASSPNRYEQYF; DNA: TGTGCCAGCAGCCCTAACAGGTACGAGCAGTACTTC
V: TRBV6-5; size: NA; D: NA; J: TRBJ1-1; CDR3: CASSYEGGNTEAFF; DNA: TGTGCCAGCAGTTACGAGGGCGGGAACACTGAAGCTTTCTTT
V: TRBV7-9; size: once; D: TRBD1; J: TRBJ2-7; CDR3: CASSRQGLVYEQYF; DNA: TGTGCCAGCAGCCGACAGGGGTTGGTTTACGAGCAGTACTTC
V: TRBV9; size: NA; D: NA; J: TRBJ2-3; CDR3: CASSVEVAADTQYF; DNA: TGTGCCAGCAGCGTAGAGGTAGCTGCAGATACGCAGTATTTT
V: TRBV3-1/TRBV3-2; size: NA; D: TRBD1; J: TRBJ1-6; CDR3: CASSPTGDNSPLHF; DNA: TGTGCCAGCAGCCCAACAGGGGATAATTCACCCCTCCACTTT
V: TRBV6-1; size: NA; D: NA; J: TRBJ1-2; CDR3: CASSEWGRFSGVYGYTF; DNA: TGTGCCAGCAGTGAATGGGGCCGCTTCTCAGGGGTCTATGGCTACACCTTC
V: TRBV14; size: NA; D: NA; J: TRBJ1-6; CDR3: CASSQNRNSPLHF; DNA: TGTGCCAGCAGCCAGAATAGAAATTCACCCCTCCACTTT
V: TRBV5-5; size: NA; D: NA; J: TRBJ1-1; CDR3: CASSLESGVRAFF; DNA: TGTGCCAGCAGCTTGGAGTCCGGGGTCAGAGCTTTCTTT
V: TRBV11-2; size: NA; D: NA; J: TRBJ1-5; CDR3: CASSPGRDNQPQHF; DNA: TGTGCCAGCAGCCCAGGCCGGGATAATCAGCCCCAGCATTTT
V: TRBV5-4; size: NA; D: NA; J: TRBJ1-1; CDR3: CASSFPMNTEAFF; DNA: TGTGCCAGCAGCTTTCCCATGAACACTGAAGCTTTCTTT